Below are 31 T cell receptor beta chains sequenced from a single sample in a study of Graves' ophthalmopathy and Graves' hyperthyroidism (dated by TCRdb to between 2017 and 2018). The data were produced on an Illumina HiSeq 2000. TCR beta CDR3 regions were amplified from RNA transcripts for repertoire sequencing. The first round was an RT-PCR using HTBI primers with the Qiagen OneStep RT-PCR kit, and this first round was followed by a second-round multiplex PCR, then size selection and purification. TCRdb handled the public reads itself, with Q25 trimming in fastp and clone calling in MiXCR, and kept productive beta chains. Duplicate CDR3 protein sequences are folded into a single record with the most common DNA and genes. This sample gives 500,000 to 800,000 distinct CDR3 sequences in total; about two fifths of them show up just once. Over 2.5% of the sample rests with the top ten. Sequencing was carried out using peripheral blood. The receptors originated from an adult man with Graves' ophthalmopathy.

The V call is TRBV25-1, the J call TRBJ1-4, with D possibly matching TRBD1 (5 bases). The V end lost 11 bases, the J end lost 10 bases, and 17 bases lay between the germline ends. Germline assignment: CDR1 MGHDK and CDR2 SYGVNS. The length of the CDR3 is 12 residues. CDR3 in DNA: TGTGCCTGGGGCCCGGGGGGGGGAAAACTGTTTTTT. Translation gives CAWGPGGGKLFF.

The V and J genes are TRBV3-1 and TRBJ2-7; D might be TRBD2 (5 bases). V dropped 1 base and J dropped 6 bases, with 13 bases sitting between them. Germline CDR1 reads LGHDT; CDR2 reads YNNKEL (reference sequence). The CDR3 contains 14 residues. CDR3 residues: CASSQGALAGEQYF. The CDR3 coding sequence is TGTGCCAGCAGCCAAGGAGCCCTAGCAGGCGAGCAGTACTTC.

The V and J genes are TRBV10-3 and TRBJ1-4, with 8 bases aligning to TRBD1. The germline CDR1 and CDR2 sequences are ENHRY and SYGVKD. With V trimmed by 6 bases and J by 7 bases, 13 bases remained unmatched. The CDR3 covers 16 residues. CDR3 amino acids: CAISNQQGVLGEKLFF. The DNA of the CDR3 is TGTGCCATCAGCAACCAACAGGGGGTACTCGGTGAAAAACTGTTTTTT.

This clonotype appeared once. This chain links TRBV2 with TRBJ2-1; 7 nucleotides line up with TRBD2. This CDR3 region has 14 residues. The germline gives CDR1 SNHLY, CDR2 FYNNEI. V was pared by 1 base and J by 9 bases, with 6 bases of the junction left unmatched. As DNA, the CDR3 is TGTGCCAGCAGTGAAGGACTAGCTCTGGGTGAGCAGTTCTTC. Amino acid sequence: CASSEGLALGEQFF.

For this clonotype: This may come from a read error, since a much larger clone is one base off. The V and J genes are TRBV11-2 and TRBJ2-7; 8 bases match TRBD1. CDR1 and CDR2 (germline): SGHAT, FQNNGV. The CDR3 covers 14 residues. The CDR3 coding sequence is TGTGCCAACAGCTTAGGGGACAGGCCCTACGAGCAGTACTTC. It translates to CANSLGDRPYEQYF. The variable domain in full, completed from reference TRBV11-2 and TRBJ2-7, reads EAGVAQSPRYKIIEKRQSVAFWCNPISGHATLYWYQQILGQGPKLLIQFQNNGVVDDSQLPKDRFSAERLKGVDSTLKIQPAKLEDSAVYLCANSLGDRPYEQYFGPGTRLTVT.

This clonotype appeared many times. The chain has TRBV9 and TRBJ1-3; D perhaps matches TRBD1 (5 bases). V was pared by 0 bases and J by 0 bases, with 10 bases between. Germline values: CDR1 SGDLS, CDR2 YYNGEE. This CDR3 comprises 16 residues. CDR3 protein: CASSVARQNSGNTIYF. CDR3 nucleotide sequence: TGTGCCAGCAGCGTAGCTAGACAGAACTCTGGAAACACCATATATTTT.

This clonotype was seen at least ten times. The chain combines TRBV14 with TRBJ2-5, with no clear D. Deletions cut 2 bases from V and 4 bases from J, with 8 bases between. The CDR3 sequence is 13 residues long. CDR1 is SGHDN, CDR2 FVKESK, per germline. The CDR3: CASSQTPGETQYF. CDR3 nucleotides: TGTGCCAGCAGCCAAACCCCGGGAGAGACCCAGTACTTC.

The sample holds a few counts of this clonotype. The chain combines TRBV2 with TRBJ1-2; the match to TRBD1 covers 7 bases. CDR1 and CDR2 from the germline V gene are SNHLY and FYNNEI. The ends lost 8 bases at V and 2 bases at J; junction bases unmatched: 8. The CDR3 is 14 amino acids. CDR3 coding DNA: TGTGCCAGCGTTGAGACAGGGCCAAACTATGGCTACACCTTC. Translating gives CASVETGPNYGYTF. Full variable domain (outside the CDR3, taken from reference TRBV2 and TRBJ1-2): EPEVTQTPSHQVTQMGQEVILRCVPISNHLYFYWYRQILGQKVEFLVSFYNNEISEKSEIFDDQFSVERPDGSNFTLKIRSTKLEDSAMYFCASVETGPNYGYTFGSGTRLTVV.

The chain is built from TRBV9 and TRBJ1-1; a weak D match, TRBD1 (6 bases). The CDR3 is 14 residues long. Germline V gene data show CDR1 as SGDLS and CDR2 as YYNGEE. Trimming left V 0 bases short and J 2 bases short, with 8 bases between. The CDR3 loop reads CASSVGGTNTEAFF. For the CDR3, the DNA is TGTGCCAGCAGCGTAGGAGGGACAAACACTGAAGCTTTCTTT.

The V and J genes are TRBV30 and TRBJ1-2; the D gene is possibly TRBD1 (6 bases). This CDR3 has 14 residues. V was shortened by 1 base and J by 4 bases, with 13 bases between the two germline ends. Germline-derived CDR1 and CDR2 are GTSNPN and SVGIG (reference sequence). Here the CDR3 DNA reads TGTGCCTGGAGTGACAGCGGACAGTCCTATGGCTACACCTTC. Protein: CAWSDSGQSYGYTF.

The J gene is TRBJ2-5, the V gene TRBV29-1; 12 bases agree with TRBD2. The CDR3 length is 13 residues. CDR1 SQVTM and CDR2 ANQGSEA come from the germline V gene. J was trimmed by 2 bases and V by 7 bases; bases with no gene match: 2. The CDR3 DNA follows: TGCAGCGGAACTAGCGGGGGGCAAGAGACCCAGTACTTC. It yields the protein CSGTSGGQETQYF.

This clonotype appeared many times. The chain employs TRBV7-8 and TRBJ2-2; the D is unclear. The CDR3 is 14 residues long. Between the trimmed V and J ends, which lost 1 base and 7 bases, there was a span of 10 bases. Germline loops: CDR1 SGHVS, CDR2 FQNEAQ. CDR3 sequence reads: CASSLEPRLGELFF. In nucleotides, the CDR3 is TGTGCCAGCAGCTTAGAACCCCGGCTCGGGGAGCTGTTTTTT. Supplemented by reference TRBV7-8 and TRBJ2-2, the full variable domain reads GAGVSQSPRYKVAKRGQDVALRCDPISGHVSLFWYQQALGQGPEFLTYFQNEAQLDKSGLPSDRFFAERPEGSVSTLKIQRTQQEDSAVYLCASSLEPRLGELFFGEGSRLTVL.

At least ten counts were recorded for this clonotype. V gene TRBV5-1 combines with J gene TRBJ1-2; a weak D match, TRBD1 (6 bases). V gave up 3 bases and J gave up 3 bases, with 15 bases separating them. Germline V gives CDR1 SGHRS, CDR2 YFSETQ. This CDR3 is 15 amino acids long. The chain's CDR3 is CASSSVPTGDYGYTF. The CDR3 DNA follows: TGCGCCAGCAGCTCGGTCCCGACAGGAGACTATGGCTACACCTTC. Full variable domain (outside the CDR3, taken from reference TRBV5-1 and TRBJ1-2): KAGVTQTPRYLIKTRGQQVTLSCSPISGHRSVSWYQQTPGQGLQFLFEYFSETQRNKGNFPGRFSGRQFSNSRSEMNVSTLELGDSALYLCASSSVPTGDYGYTFGSGTRLTVV.

This clonotype was detected only a few times. One junction end disagrees with the germline gene, perhaps due to a read error. The chain uses TRBV10-3 and TRBJ1-5; D gene unclear. The CDR3 extends over 13 amino acids. Germline values: CDR1 ENHRY, CDR2 SYGVKD. CDR3 in amino acids: CASSWVSNQPQHF. CDR3 coding DNA: TGTGCCAGCAGTTGGGTAAGCAATCAGCCCCAGCATTTT.

Ten or more counts support this clonotype. The chain employs TRBV29-1 and TRBJ2-7; possibly TRBD1 for D (5 bases). V was clipped by 5 bases and J by 0 bases, with 11 bases between them. This CDR3 contains 13 residues. The germline V gene encodes CDR1 SQVTM and CDR2 ANQGSEA. The CDR3 sequence is CSVRLRDSYEQYF. The CDR3 DNA reads as TGCAGCGTTCGTCTCAGGGACTCCTACGAGCAGTACTTC.

This clonotype showed up just once. The gene calls are TRBV10-3 and TRBJ1-5; TRBD1 might be the D (6 bases). CDR1 ENHRY and CDR2 SYGVKD come from the germline V gene. CDR3 size: 14 residues. V lost 8 bases and J lost 3, with 14 bases in between. CDR3 sequence reads: CAIGARGANQPQHF. CDR3 coding DNA: TGTGCCATCGGTGCCAGGGGAGCCAATCAGCCCCAGCATTTT.

The chain links TRBV14 to TRBJ1-1; D possibly corresponds to TRBD1 (6 bases). Germline loops: CDR1 SGHDN, CDR2 FVKESK. V shed 5 bases and J shed 10 bases, with 14 bases lying between them. There are 12 residues in the CDR3. In DNA, the CDR3 is TGTGCCAGCAGCGCGGGGGGGCTGGGAGCTTTCTTT. Protein sequence: CASSAGGLGAFF.

The chain links TRBV2 to TRBJ2-2; a weak D match, TRBD2 (6 bases). CDR1 and CDR2 (germline): SNHLY, FYNNEI. The V end lost 6 bases, the J end lost 8 bases, and 13 bases lay between the germline ends. CDR3 length: 13 amino acids. In DNA form, the CDR3 reads TGTGCCAGCAGGGCGGAGGGGTCTGGGGAGCTGTTTTTT. Translation: CASRAEGSGELFF.

The rearrangement links TRBV7-6 to TRBJ2-2; weak D call: TRBD2 (5 bases). The ends were cut back, 8 bases at V and 3 bases at J, with 16 bases in the middle. The V gene's germline CDR1 is SGHVS and CDR2 FNYEAQ. There are 15 residues in the CDR3. CDR3 bases: TGTGCCAGCTGTTCCGGGATTGTGGACACCGGGGAGCTGTTTTTT. Translation gives CASCSGIVDTGELFF.

The sample holds a few counts of this clonotype. The chain is built from TRBV5-6 and TRBJ1-5, with 11 bases lining up with TRBD1. V trimming: 1 base; J trimming: 1 base; junction bases outside the gene matches: 10. This CDR3 has 19 amino acids. From germline, CDR1 is SGHDT and CDR2 YYEEEE. The CDR3 reads CASSLYSRTGGRSNQPQHF. The CDR3 bases are TGTGCCAGCAGCTTGTATTCTCGGACAGGGGGCAGGAGCAATCAGCCCCAGCATTTT.

This clonotype was recorded at least ten times. The V gene is TRBV20-1, the J gene TRBJ1-3; D is ambiguous. Trimming stripped 3 bases from V and 0 bases from J, with 9 bases between. There are 14 residues in the CDR3. Germline CDR1 reads DFQATT; CDR2 reads SNEGSKA (reference sequence). CDR3: CSARNTNSGNTIYF. As DNA, the CDR3 is TGCAGTGCTAGGAACACCAACTCTGGAAACACCATATATTTT.

About this clonotype itself: The junction departs from the called germline gene at one end, perhaps through a read error. This sequence joins TRBV15 and TRBJ2-2; maybe TRBD2 (5 bases). CDR1 and CDR2 (germline): LNHNV, YYDKDF (reference sequence). The CDR3 covers 16 residues. CDR3 protein: CATSRVGRSNTGELSW. The CDR3 nucleotides are TGTGCCACCAGCAGAGTAGGCAGGTCGAACACCGGGGAGCTGTCTTGG. Drawing the rest from reference TRBV15 and TRBJ2-2, the complete variable domain is DAMVIQNPRYQVTQFGKPVTLSCSQTLNHNVMYWYQQKSSQAPKLLFHYYDKDFNNEADTPDNFQSRRPNTSFCFLDIRSPGLGDTAMYLCATSRVGRSNTGELSWGEGSRLTVL.

This clonotype showed up many times. The junction differs from germline at one of its ends, possibly a read error. The J gene is TRBJ2-6, the V gene TRBV4-1; 7 positions match TRBD1. CDR3 length equals 15 residues. The V gene's germline CDR1 is MGHRA and CDR2 YSYEKL. The CDR3 bases are TGTGCCAGCAGTCCACAGGGGTCTGGGGCCAACGTCCTGACTTTC. It translates to CASSPQGSGANVLTF.

This clonotype showed up just once. This chain uses TRBV11-2 with TRBJ1-6; D is uncertain. Trimming took 0 bases from V and 6 from J, leaving 9 bases between them. Looked up from germline, CDR1 is SGHAT and CDR2 is FQNNGV. The CDR3 covers 15 residues. Written as DNA, the CDR3 is TGTGCCAGCAGCTTAGATGCGGGAACTAATTCACCCCTCCACTTT. It is translated as CASSLDAGTNSPLHF.

The rearrangement uses TRBV15 and TRBJ2-3; tentatively, D is TRBD1 (6 bases). The CDR3 spans 16 residues. Germline loops: CDR1 LNHNV, CDR2 YYDKDF (reference sequence). Trimming pared 1 base from V and 2 bases from J, leaving 13 bases between. This chain's CDR3 is CATSRGRGLLTDTQYF. CDR3 bases: TGTGCCACCAGCAGAGGCAGGGGCCTTCTCACAGATACGCAGTATTTT.

As concerns this clonotype: This may be a read error, as it is one base from a much larger clone. This CDR3 is missing its conserved last phenylalanine or tryptophan, likely due to a read error. The chain links TRBV5-1 to TRBJ1-6; D is uncertain. The CDR3 totals 12 residues. Per the germline V gene, CDR1 is SGHRS and CDR2 is YFSETQ. V was clipped by 1 base and J by 5 bases, with 1 base between them. The CDR3 protein is CASSLHNSPLHL. CDR3 sequence (DNA): TGCGCCAGCAGCTTGCATAATTCACCCCTCCACCTT.

The genes are TRBV2 and TRBJ1-2, with 9 bases matching TRBD1. This CDR3 contains 16 residues. Germline CDR1 reads SNHLY; CDR2 reads FYNNEI. The junction had 7 bases not matched to a gene; V was cut back by 2 bases and J by 3 bases. CDR3 DNA sequence: TGTGCCAGCAGTGAAAGTACAGGGGGCAAGGACTATGGCTACACCTTC. It specifies CASSESTGGKDYGYTF. Looking up the rest from reference TRBV2 and TRBJ1-2 gives the full variable domain: EPEVTQTPSHQVTQMGQEVILRCVPISNHLYFYWYRQILGQKVEFLVSFYNNEISEKSEIFDDQFSVERPDGSNFTLKIRSTKLEDSAMYFCASSESTGGKDYGYTFGSGTRLTVV.

Ten or more counts support this clonotype. The chain uses TRBV2 and TRBJ2-5, with D possibly being TRBD2 (6 bases). In germline, CDR1 is SNHLY, CDR2 FYNNEI. V lost 7 bases, J lost 3 bases, and 12 bases lay in between. The CDR3 contains 13 residues. The CDR3 DNA follows: TGTGCCAGCAAGGCGGGGTTAGAAGAGACCCAGTACTTC. This encodes CASKAGLEETQYF.

The chain couples TRBV7-2 to TRBJ2-7; TRBD2 matches 9 bases. This CDR3 comprises 15 residues. Germline V gene sequence: CDR1 SGHTA, CDR2 FQGNSA. Trimming at V came to 0 bases and at J to 7 bases, leaving 7 bases not matched to a gene. This CDR3 reads CASSLAASGIGEQYF. DNA for the CDR3: TGTGCCAGCAGCTTAGCGGCTAGCGGGATCGGGGAGCAGTACTTC.

There are many counts of this clonotype. The chain couples TRBV19 to TRBJ1-4, with D unclear. The CDR3 consists of 14 residues. The V and J ends lost 1 base and 6 bases respectively, with 9 bases between them. From germline, CDR1 is LNHDA and CDR2 SQIVND (reference sequence). The CDR3 DNA follows: TGTGCCAGTAGTATAGGCAGTATGGATGAAAAACTGTTTTTT. Its protein product is CASSIGSMDEKLFF.

This clonotype was counted at least ten times. The chain carries TRBV12-3 or TRBV12-4 and TRBJ2-2; no clear D gene. V lost 5 bases, J lost 1 base, and 8 bases lay in between. The CDR3 contains 14 residues. CDR3: CASSPGWNTGELFF. The CDR3 DNA is TGTGCCAGCAGTCCCGGATGGAACACCGGGGAGCTGTTTTTT.